What follows describes a single TCR beta chain. The antigen is undetermined. The data stem from a study of response to subunit inactivated influenza vaccine. Broader study findings: A suggestion made by the authors is that each seasonal influenza vaccination recruits few new T cells.

This CDR3 is 14 amino acids long. The germline V gene encodes CDR1 DFQATT and CDR2 SNEGSKA (reference sequence). With 0 bases removed from V and 7 bases from J, the gap between germline ends came to 12 bases. Each CDR3 protein is one row after TCRdb ran MiXCR on the RT-PCR reads. This table holds roughly 670,000 distinct CDR3 sequences, around 13% found once. This TCR derives from a man aged 45 to 65 who received an inactivated influenza vaccine. V is TRBV20-1 and J is TRBJ1-4, with D perhaps matching TRBD1 (6 bases). Sample: PBMCs from blood, taken around 15 days before vaccination. The CDR3 bases are TGCAGTGCTAGAGATCCCAGGGGTAGTGAAAAACTGTTTTTT. Residues: CSARDPRGSEKLFF.